This passage covers 15 T cell receptor beta chains from one sample sequenced in a study of cytomegalovirus exposure and HLA in healthy donors. The PCR employed 60 Vbeta primers together with 13 Jbeta primers. Libraries were prepared by immunoSEQ multiplex PCR; TCRdb keeps only in-frame clonotypes and omits some of them. Of 150,000 to 180,000 clones detected, over 60% appear once; the ten largest clones hold around 4.1%. The source material was PBMCs. These receptors came from a woman in her thirties or forties in good health and CMV-seronegative.

Remarks on this clone: One junction end disagrees with the germline gene, perhaps due to a read error. The chain combines TRBV28 with TRBJ2-7, with TRBD1 as a possible D gene (6 bases). The CDR3 extends over 14 amino acids. In germline, CDR1 is MDHEN, CDR2 SYDVKM. The CDR3 nucleotides are TGTGCCAGCACATCCGGGACACAATATTTTTATTGGGGTTTC. Its translation is CASTSGTQYFYWGF.

This clone was seen just once. The chain carries TRBV7-8 and TRBJ2-5; D perhaps matches TRBD1 (6 bases). Germline CDR1 is SGHVS and CDR2 is FQNEAQ. V shed 5 bases and J shed 3 bases, with 16 bases lying between them. The CDR3 runs 15 residues. CDR3: CASSRNRVPKETQYF. CDR3 nucleotide sequence: TGTGCCAGCAGCCGAAACAGGGTGCCGAAAGAGACCCAGTACTTC.

J is TRBJ2-2 and V is TRBV5-1; D may be TRBD2 (6 bases). The CDR3 length is 15 residues. Trimming stripped 4 bases from V and 5 bases from J, with 15 bases between. Per the germline V gene, CDR1 is SGHRS and CDR2 is YFSETQ. The CDR3 sequence: CASSRSRGRTGELFF. The CDR3 nucleotides read TGCGCCAGCAGCCGGAGTCGAGGGAGGACCGGGGAGCTGTTTTTT.

This clone was recorded a few times. This chain connects TRBV7-9 to TRBJ2-1; TRBD1 aligns across 11 bases. Germline lookup yields CDR1 SEHNR and CDR2 FQNEAQ (reference sequence). Losses at the gene ends were 7 bases for V and 6 bases for J; bases not matched to a gene: 11. This CDR3 is built from 16 residues. The CDR3 here is CASTTGTGGISNEQFF. The CDR3 DNA reads TGTGCCAGCACCACCGGGACAGGGGGAATAAGCAATGAGCAGTTCTTC.

As DNA, the CDR3 is TGTGCCATTTCGACGGGAACCTACGAGCAGTACTTC. It translates to CAISTGTYEQYF. V gene TRBV7-9 combines with J gene TRBJ2-7; weak D call: TRBD2 (5 bases). The V gene lost 10 bases and the J gene lost 2 bases, with 12 bases spanning the gap. CDR3 length equals 12 residues. CDR1 is SEHNR, CDR2 FQNEAQ, per germline (reference sequence).

The chain uses TRBV10-1 and TRBJ2-3; 8 bases align to TRBD1. Trimming removed 6 bases from V and 8 bases from J; junction bases left unmatched: 4. This CDR3 is 12 amino acids long. Germline V gene sequence: CDR1 WNHNN, CDR2 SYGVQD (reference sequence). The CDR3 bases are TGCGCCAGCAGCCCCGACAGGGGTACGCAGTATTTT. This sequence encodes CASSPDRGTQYF.

The chain employs TRBV5-1 and TRBJ1-5; TRBD1 agrees at 8 bases. Germline V gene data show CDR1 as SGHRS and CDR2 as YFSETQ. The CDR3 extends over 15 amino acids. The V gene end was trimmed by 4 bases and the J gene end by 5 bases; junction bases not matched to a gene: 8. CDR3 sequence: CASSPWTGQDQPQHF. The DNA of the CDR3 is TGCGCCAGCAGCCCATGGACAGGGCAGGATCAGCCCCAGCATTTT.

This sequence joins TRBV30 and TRBJ1-5; D unclear. V lost 1 base and J lost 0, with 4 bases in between. The CDR3 length is 13 residues. Germline assignment: CDR1 GTSNPN and CDR2 SVGIG (reference sequence). CDR3 bases: TGTGCCTGGAGTGGCGGTAGCAATCAGCCCCAGCATTTT. Protein product: CAWSGGSNQPQHF.

V gene TRBV27 combines with J gene TRBJ1-1, with D maybe TRBD1 (6 bases). CDR1 is MNHEY and CDR2 is SMNVEV in the germline V gene (reference sequence). Trimming removed 0 bases at V and 3 bases at J, with 17 bases between. The CDR3 is made up of 17 amino acids. CDR3 DNA sequence: TGTGCCAGCAGTTTATCGAAAACCGCCAGGGGACACACTGAAGCTTTCTTT. Translated, it gives CASSLSKTARGHTEAFF.

The sample holds one count of this clone. V is TRBV9 and J is TRBJ2-3; D unresolved. Germline V gene sequence: CDR1 SGDLS, CDR2 YYNGEE. The germline V and J ends were trimmed by 4 bases and 2 bases, with 8 bases remaining between them. The CDR3 has 13 amino acids. The CDR3 here is CASSLSYTDTQYF. CDR3 DNA: TGTGCCAGCAGCCTGAGTTACACAGATACGCAGTATTTT.

This chain links TRBV5-1 with TRBJ2-1; 10 nucleotides line up with TRBD2. CDR3 length: 15 residues. Germline V gives CDR1 SGHRS, CDR2 YFSETQ. Trimming removed 7 bases from V and 1 base from J; junction bases left unmatched: 5. CDR3 in amino acids: CASHRTSGSYNEQFF. CDR3 DNA sequence: TGCGCCAGCCATAGGACTAGCGGATCCTACAATGAGCAGTTCTTC.

The rearrangement joins TRBV5-4 to TRBJ1-6; 7 nucleotides line up with TRBD1. Germline-derived CDR1 and CDR2 are SGHNT and YYREEE (reference sequence). With 2 bases clipped from V and 10 bases from J, the junction kept 3 bases outside the gene matches. The CDR3 is 13 residues long. This chain's CDR3 is CASSLQGTSPLHF. CDR3 coding DNA: TGTGCCAGCAGCTTACAGGGGACCTCACCCCTCCACTTT.

The CDR3 reads CASSLETARYSHEQYF. The CDR3 DNA follows: TGTGCCAGCAGCCTAGAGACGGCCAGGTACTCTCACGAGCAGTACTTC. The chain recombines TRBV9 with TRBJ2-7; D ambiguous. V dropped 4 bases and J dropped 5 bases, with 22 bases sitting between them. This CDR3 spans 16 amino acids. The germline V gene encodes CDR1 SGDLS and CDR2 YYNGEE.

This CDR3 is CASSIGTSGNYEQYF. The CDR3 DNA is TGTGCCAGCAGTATTGGGACTAGCGGGAACTACGAGCAGTACTTC. This chain connects TRBV9 to TRBJ2-7, with 13 bases matching TRBD2. Germline V lookup: CDR1 SGDLS, CDR2 YYNGEE. CDR3 length: 15 amino acids. Losses at the gene ends were 5 bases for V and 3 bases for J; bases not matched to a gene: 5.

This clone was seen a handful of times. The chain carries TRBV15 and TRBJ1-2; D is unresolved. The CDR3 is 11 residues long. Per germline, CDR1 LNHNV and CDR2 YYDKDF (reference sequence). Trimming removed 7 bases at V and 1 base at J, with 4 bases between. The CDR3 is CATTNNYGYTF. Here the CDR3 DNA reads TGTGCCACCACCAATAACTATGGCTACACCTTC.